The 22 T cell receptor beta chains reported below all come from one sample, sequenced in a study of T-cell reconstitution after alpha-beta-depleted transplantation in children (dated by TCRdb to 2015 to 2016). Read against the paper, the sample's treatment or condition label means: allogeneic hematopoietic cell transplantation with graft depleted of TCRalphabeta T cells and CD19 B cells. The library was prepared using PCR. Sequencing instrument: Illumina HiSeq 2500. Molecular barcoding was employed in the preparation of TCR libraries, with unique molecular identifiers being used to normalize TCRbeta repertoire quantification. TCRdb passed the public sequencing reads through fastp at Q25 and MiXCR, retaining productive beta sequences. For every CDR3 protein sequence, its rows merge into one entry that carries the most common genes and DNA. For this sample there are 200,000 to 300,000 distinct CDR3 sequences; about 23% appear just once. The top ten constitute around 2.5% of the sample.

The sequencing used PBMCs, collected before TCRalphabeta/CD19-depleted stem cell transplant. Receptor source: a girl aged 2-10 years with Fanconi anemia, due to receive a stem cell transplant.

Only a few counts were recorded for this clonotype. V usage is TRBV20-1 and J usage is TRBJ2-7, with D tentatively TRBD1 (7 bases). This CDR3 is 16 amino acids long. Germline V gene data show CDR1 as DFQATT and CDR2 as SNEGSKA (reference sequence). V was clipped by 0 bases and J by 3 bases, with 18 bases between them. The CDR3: CSARDNAGQRFYEQYF. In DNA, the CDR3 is TGCAGTGCTAGAGATAACGCGGGACAGCGATTCTACGAGCAGTACTTC.

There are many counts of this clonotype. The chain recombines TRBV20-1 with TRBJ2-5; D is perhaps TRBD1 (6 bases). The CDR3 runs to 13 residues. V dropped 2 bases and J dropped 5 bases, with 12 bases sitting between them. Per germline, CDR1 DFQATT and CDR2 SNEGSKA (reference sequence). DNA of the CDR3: TGCAGTGCTAGACACAGGGTCCAGGAGACCCAGTACTTC. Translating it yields CSARHRVQETQYF.

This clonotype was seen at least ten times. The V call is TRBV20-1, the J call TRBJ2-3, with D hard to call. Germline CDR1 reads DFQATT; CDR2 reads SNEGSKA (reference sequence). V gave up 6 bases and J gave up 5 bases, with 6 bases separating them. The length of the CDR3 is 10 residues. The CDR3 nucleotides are TGCAGTGCCCCCTTAGATACGCAGTATTTT. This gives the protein CSAPLDTQYF.

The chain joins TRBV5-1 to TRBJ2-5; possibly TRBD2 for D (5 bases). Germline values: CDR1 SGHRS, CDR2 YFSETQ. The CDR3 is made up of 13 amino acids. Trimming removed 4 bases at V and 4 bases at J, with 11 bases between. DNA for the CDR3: TGCGCCAGCAGCGCCACGGACTCAGAGACCCAGTACTTC. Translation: CASSATDSETQYF.

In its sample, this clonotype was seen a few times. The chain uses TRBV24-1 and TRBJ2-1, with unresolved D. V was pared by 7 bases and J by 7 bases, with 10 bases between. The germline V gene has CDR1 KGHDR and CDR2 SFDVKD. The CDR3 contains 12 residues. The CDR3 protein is CATSQLGNEQFF. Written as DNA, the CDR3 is TGTGCCACCAGCCAACTGGGGAATGAGCAGTTCTTC.

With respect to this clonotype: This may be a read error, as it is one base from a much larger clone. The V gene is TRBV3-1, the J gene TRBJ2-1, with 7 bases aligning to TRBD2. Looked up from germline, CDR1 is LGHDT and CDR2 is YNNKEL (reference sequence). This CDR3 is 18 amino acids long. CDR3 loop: CACSFPEAGVIPYNEQFF. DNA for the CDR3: TGTGCCTGCAGTTTTCCTGAGGCGGGGGTAATTCCCTACAATGAGCAGTTCTTC.

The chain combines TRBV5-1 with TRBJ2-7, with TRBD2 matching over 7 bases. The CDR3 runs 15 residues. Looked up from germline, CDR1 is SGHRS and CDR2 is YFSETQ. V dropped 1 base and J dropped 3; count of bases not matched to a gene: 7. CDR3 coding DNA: TGCGCCAGCAGCTTGACTCCGGGACTAAACTACGAGCAGTACTTC. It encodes CASSLTPGLNYEQYF. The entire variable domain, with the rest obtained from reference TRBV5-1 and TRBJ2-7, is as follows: KAGVTQTPRYLIKTRGQQVTLSCSPISGHRSVSWYQQTPGQGLQFLFEYFSETQRNKGNFPGRFSGRQFSNSRSEMNVSTLELGDSALYLCASSLTPGLNYEQYFGPGTRLTVT.

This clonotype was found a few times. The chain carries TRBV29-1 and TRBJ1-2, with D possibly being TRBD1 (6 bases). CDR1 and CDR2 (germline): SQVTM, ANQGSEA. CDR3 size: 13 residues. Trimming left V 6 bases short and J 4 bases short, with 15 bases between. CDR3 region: CSVLPDRFYGYTF. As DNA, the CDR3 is TGCAGCGTACTACCCGACAGGTTCTATGGCTACACCTTC.

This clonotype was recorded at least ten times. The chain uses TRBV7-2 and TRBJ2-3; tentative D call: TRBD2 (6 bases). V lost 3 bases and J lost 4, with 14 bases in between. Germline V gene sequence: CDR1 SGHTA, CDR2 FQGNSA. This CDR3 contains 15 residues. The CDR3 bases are TGTGCCAGCAGCTTGGGGACTTCTCATCCAGATACGCAGTATTTT. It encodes CASSLGTSHPDTQYF.

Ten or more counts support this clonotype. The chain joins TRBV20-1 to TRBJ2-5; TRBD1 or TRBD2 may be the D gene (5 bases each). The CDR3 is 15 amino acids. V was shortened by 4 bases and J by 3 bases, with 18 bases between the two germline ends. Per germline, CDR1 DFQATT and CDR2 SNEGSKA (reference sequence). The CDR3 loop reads CSAMGFGTVEETQYF. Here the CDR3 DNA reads TGCAGTGCTATGGGCTTTGGGACCGTCGAAGAGACCCAGTACTTC.

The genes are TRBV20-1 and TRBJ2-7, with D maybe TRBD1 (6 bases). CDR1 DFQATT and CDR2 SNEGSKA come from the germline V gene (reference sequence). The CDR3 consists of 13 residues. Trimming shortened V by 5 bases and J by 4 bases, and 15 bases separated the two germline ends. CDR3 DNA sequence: TGCAGTGCTTCAACGTACAGGGCTTACGAGCAGTACTTC. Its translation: CSASTYRAYEQYF.

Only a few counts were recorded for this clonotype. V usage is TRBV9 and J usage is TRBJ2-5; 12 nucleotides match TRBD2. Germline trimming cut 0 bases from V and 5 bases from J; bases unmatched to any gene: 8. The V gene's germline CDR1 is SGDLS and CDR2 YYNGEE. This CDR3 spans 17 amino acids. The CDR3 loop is CASSVGTSGIIGETQYF. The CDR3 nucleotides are TGTGCCAGCAGCGTAGGGACTAGCGGGATCATCGGGGAGACCCAGTACTTC. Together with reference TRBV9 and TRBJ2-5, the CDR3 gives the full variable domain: DSGVTQTPKHLITATGQRVTLRCSPRSGDLSVYWYQQSLDQGLQFLIQYYNGEERAKGNILERFSAQQFPDLHSELNLSSLELGDSALYFCASSVGTSGIIGETQYFGPGTRLLVL.

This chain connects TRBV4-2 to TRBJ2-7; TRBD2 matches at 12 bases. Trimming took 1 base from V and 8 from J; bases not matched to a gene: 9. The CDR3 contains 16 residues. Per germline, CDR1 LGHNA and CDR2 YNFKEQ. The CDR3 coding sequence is TGTGCCAGCAGCCAAGCAACTAGCGGGGGGACTACGAAGCAGTACTTC. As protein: CASSQATSGGTTKQYF.

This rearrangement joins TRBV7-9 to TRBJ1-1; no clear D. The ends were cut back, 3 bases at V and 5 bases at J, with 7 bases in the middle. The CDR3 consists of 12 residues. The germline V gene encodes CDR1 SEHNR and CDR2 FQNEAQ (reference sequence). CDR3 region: CASSLELTEAFF. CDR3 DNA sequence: TGTGCCAGCAGCTTGGAGTTGACTGAAGCTTTCTTT.

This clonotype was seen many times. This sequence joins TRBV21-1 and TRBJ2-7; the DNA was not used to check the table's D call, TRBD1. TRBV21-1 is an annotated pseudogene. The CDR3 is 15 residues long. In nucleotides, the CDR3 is TGTGCCAGCAAACCAGGGACACTCTCCTCCTACGAGCAGTACTTC. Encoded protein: CASKPGTLSSYEQYF.

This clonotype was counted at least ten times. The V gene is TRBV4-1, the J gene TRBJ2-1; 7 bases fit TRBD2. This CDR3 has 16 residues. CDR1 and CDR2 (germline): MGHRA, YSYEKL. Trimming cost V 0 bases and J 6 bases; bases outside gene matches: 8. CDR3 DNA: TGCGCCAGCAGCCAAGATGCGGGGGAGGTGCTCAATGAGCAGTTCTTC. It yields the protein CASSQDAGEVLNEQFF.

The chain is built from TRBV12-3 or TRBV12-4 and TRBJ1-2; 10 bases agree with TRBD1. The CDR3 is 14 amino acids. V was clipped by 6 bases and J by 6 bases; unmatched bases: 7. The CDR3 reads CASSNTDRGDGYTF. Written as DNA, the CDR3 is TGTGCCAGCAGCAATACGGACAGGGGGGATGGCTACACCTTC.

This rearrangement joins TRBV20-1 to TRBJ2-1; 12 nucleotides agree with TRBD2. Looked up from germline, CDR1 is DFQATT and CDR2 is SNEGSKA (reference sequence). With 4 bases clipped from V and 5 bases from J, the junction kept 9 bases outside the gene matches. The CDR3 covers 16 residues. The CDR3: CSATPGLAGLHNEQFF. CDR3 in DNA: TGCAGTGCTACACCGGGACTAGCGGGTCTCCACAATGAGCAGTTCTTC.

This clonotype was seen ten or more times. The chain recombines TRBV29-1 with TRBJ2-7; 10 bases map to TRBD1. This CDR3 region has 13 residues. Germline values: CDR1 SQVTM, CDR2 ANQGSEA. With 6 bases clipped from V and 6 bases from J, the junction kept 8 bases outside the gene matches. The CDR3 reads CSVVPGQGSEQYF. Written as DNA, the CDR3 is TGCAGCGTCGTCCCGGGACAGGGGAGCGAGCAGTACTTC.

The CDR3 DNA is TGTGCCAGCAGTGAAGCGCTAGCGGGAGGCGCAGATACGCAGTATTTT. Translating it yields CASSEALAGGADTQYF. This chain joins TRBV2 and TRBJ2-3, with 11 positions matching TRBD2. CDR1 and CDR2 from the germline V gene are SNHLY and FYNNEI. V lost 0 bases, J lost 4 bases, and 3 bases stayed unmatched. The length of the CDR3 is 16 residues.

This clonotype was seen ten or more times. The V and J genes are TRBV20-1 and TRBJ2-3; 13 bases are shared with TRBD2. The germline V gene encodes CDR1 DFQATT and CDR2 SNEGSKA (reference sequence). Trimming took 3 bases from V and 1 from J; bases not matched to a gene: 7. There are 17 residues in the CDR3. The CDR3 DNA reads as TGCAGTGCTAGCCCACTAGCGGGGGGGCCGGGCACAGATACGCAGTATTTT. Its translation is CSASPLAGGPGTDTQYF.

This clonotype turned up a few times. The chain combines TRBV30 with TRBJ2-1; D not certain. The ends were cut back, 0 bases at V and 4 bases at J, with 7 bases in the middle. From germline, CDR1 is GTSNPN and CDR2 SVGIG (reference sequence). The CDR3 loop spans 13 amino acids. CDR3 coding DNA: TGTGCCTGGAGTGTTTCCCAATACAATGAGCAGTTCTTC. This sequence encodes CAWSVSQYNEQFF.